This T cell receptor (beta chain) appears in the sequencing data of a study of CD8 T cells in ankylosing spondylitis. Study findings and constraints: Matched ankylosing spondylitis synovial fluid reportedly contained a significantly enriched population of disease-linked clones. Disease-linked clones bore a CD8+ phenotype and were relatively rare in peripheral blood. What seemed typical of ankylosing spondylitis blood was a TCR beta motif built from several highly homologous variants.

Using quantitative 5'-RACE with molecular barcodes, the authors made TCR beta libraries. TCRdb passed the 5' RACE reads through MiXCR, listing each CDR3 protein once. The table includes 750,000 to 850,000 distinct CDR3 sequences, about 12% detected once. The CDR3 sequence is 13 residues long. From germline, CDR1 is DFQATT and CDR2 SNEGSKA (reference sequence). The junction had 1 base not matched to a gene; V was cut back by 1 base and J by 5 bases. A word on this clonotype: The antigen is undetermined.

The sequence came from a male donor with ankylosing spondylitis. The material sequenced was blood, either unsorted or a sorted T cell fraction (not recorded which). The chain uses TRBV20-1 and TRBJ1-1; 10 bases are a match to TRBD1. As DNA, the CDR3 is TGCAGTGCTAGAGGGACAGGGGGGACTGAAGCTTTCTTT. Its translation: CSARGTGGTEAFF.